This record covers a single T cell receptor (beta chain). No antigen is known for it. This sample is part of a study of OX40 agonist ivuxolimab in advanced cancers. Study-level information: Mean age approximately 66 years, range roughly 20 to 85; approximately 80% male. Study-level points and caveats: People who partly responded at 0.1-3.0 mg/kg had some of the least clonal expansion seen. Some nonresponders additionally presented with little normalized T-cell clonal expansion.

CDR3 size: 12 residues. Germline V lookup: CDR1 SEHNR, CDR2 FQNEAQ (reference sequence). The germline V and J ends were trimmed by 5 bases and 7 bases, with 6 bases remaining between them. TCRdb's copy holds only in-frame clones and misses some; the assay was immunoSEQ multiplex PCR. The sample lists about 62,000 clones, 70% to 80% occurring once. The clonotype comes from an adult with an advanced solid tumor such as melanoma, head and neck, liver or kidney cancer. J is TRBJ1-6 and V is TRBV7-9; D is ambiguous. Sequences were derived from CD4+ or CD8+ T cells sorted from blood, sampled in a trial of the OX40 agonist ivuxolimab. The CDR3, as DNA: TGTGCCAGCAGCGGGCGAAATTCACCCCTCCACTTT. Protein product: CASSGRNSPLHF.